The sequence of this TCR beta chain was determined in a study of blood T cell repertoires in COVID-19. Study at large: The origin of the acute and convalescent COVID-19 samples was the United States, Italy and Spain. T cells, B-cell-depleted T cells, or PBMCs supplied cDNA or gDNA.

Ages ranged from about 18 to 89 years, with residence in approximately 23 US areas. Clones were read by immunoSEQ multiplex PCR, and TCRdb kept only the in-frame ones, dropping some. Of about 140,000 clones listed, less than 90% are singletons. This clone was recorded only once. Germline CDR1 reads ENHRY; CDR2 reads SYGVKD. J lost 5 bases, V lost 4 bases, and 7 bases had no gene match. The CDR3 contains 15 residues. This receptor was identified in a man in his forties with acute COVID-19. What was sequenced was PBMCs or T cells enriched from blood (not recorded which). The gene calls are TRBV10-3 and TRBJ2-1; 8 bases agree with TRBD2. This chain's CDR3 is CAISVEGLGNNEQFF. DNA of the CDR3: TGTGCCATCAGTGTGGAGGGACTAGGGAACAATGAGCAGTTCTTC.